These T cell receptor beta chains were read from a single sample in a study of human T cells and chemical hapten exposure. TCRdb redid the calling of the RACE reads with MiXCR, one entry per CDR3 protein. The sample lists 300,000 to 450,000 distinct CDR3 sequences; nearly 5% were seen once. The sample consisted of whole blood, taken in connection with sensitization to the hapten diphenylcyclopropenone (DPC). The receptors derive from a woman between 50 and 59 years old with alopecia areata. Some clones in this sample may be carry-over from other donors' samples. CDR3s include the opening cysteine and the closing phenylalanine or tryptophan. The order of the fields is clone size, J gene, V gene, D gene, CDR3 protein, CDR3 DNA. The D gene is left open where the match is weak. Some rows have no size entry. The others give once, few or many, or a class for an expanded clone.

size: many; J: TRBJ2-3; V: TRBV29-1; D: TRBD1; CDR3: CSVSGGFTDTQYF; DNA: TGCAGCGTTTCAGGGGGTTTCACAGATACGCAGTATTTT
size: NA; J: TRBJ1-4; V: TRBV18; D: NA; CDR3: CASSPQSGNPTNEKLFF; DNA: TGTGCCAGCTCACCCCAGTCGGGGAACCCAACTAATGAAAAACTGTTTTTT
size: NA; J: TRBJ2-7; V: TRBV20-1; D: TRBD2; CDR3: CSARAGGSHEQYF; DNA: TGCAGTGCTAGGGCGGGAGGGTCCCACGAGCAGTACTTC
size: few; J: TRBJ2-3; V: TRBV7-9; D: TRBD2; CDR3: CASSREVRGTQYF; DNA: TGTGCCAGCAGCCGGGAGGTTAGAGGTACGCAGTATTTT
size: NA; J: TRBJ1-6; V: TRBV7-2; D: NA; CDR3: CASSLEPIDNSPLHF; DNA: TGTGCCAGCAGCTTAGAACCGATCGATAATTCACCCCTCCACTTT
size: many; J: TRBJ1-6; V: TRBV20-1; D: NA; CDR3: CSASADRNSPLHF; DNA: TGCAGTGCATCCGCTGACCGTAATTCACCCCTCCACTTT
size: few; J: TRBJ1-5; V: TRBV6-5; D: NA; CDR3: CASKRTSSNQPQHF; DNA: TGTGCCAGCAAGCGGACGTCTAGCAATCAGCCCCAGCATTTT
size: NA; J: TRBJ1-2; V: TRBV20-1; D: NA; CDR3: CSARPGASGRGYTF; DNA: TGCAGTGCTAGACCCGGGGCGTCGGGTCGTGGCTACACCTTC
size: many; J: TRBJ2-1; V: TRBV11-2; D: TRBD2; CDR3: CASSKVAGRGGEQFF; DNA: TGTGCCAGCAGTAAAGTAGCCGGACGGGGGGGTGAGCAGTTCTTC
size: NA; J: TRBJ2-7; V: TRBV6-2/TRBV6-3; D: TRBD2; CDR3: CASSPEREAYEQYF; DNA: TGTGCCAGCAGTCCCGAGCGGGAGGCCTACGAGCAGTACTTC
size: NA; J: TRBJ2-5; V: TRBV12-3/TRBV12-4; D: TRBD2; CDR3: CASRIAGGETQYF; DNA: TGTGCCAGCAGGATAGCGGGAGGGGAGACCCAGTACTTC
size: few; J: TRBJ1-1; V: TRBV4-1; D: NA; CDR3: CASSQIIIMNTEAFF; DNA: TGCGCCAGCAGCCAAATAATAATCATGAACACTGAAGCTTTCTTT
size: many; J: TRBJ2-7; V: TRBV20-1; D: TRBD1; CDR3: CSAEALDRPLYEQYF; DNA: TGCAGTGCTGAAGCGTTGGACAGGCCCCTCTACGAGCAGTACTTC
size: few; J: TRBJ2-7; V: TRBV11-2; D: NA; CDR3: CASSLLPYAREQYF; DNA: TGTGCCAGCAGCTTACTTCCCTACGCCCGGGAGCAGTACTTC
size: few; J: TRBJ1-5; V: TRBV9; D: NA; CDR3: CASTPGQIEGQPQHF; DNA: TGTGCCAGCACCCCCGGACAGATTGAAGGTCAGCCCCAGCATTTT
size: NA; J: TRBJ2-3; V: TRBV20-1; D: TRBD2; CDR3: CSARASGKSTDTQYF; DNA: TGCAGTGCTAGGGCTAGCGGGAAGAGCACAGATACGCAGTATTTT
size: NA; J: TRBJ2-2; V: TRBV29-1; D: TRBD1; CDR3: CTVGQGRDTGELFF; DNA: TGCACCGTGGGACAGGGGCGGGACACCGGGGAGCTGTTTTTT
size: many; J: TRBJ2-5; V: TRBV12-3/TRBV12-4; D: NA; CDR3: CASSLQGGETQYF; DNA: TGTGCCAGCAGTTTACAGGGAGGAGAGACCCAGTACTTC
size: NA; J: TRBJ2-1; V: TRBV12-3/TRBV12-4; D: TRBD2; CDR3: CATPGTRNNEQFF; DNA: TGCGCCACCCCGGGGACTAGGAACAATGAGCAGTTCTTC
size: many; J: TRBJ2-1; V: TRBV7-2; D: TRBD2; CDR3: CASSSKTSSGGYNEQFF; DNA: TGTGCCAGCAGCTCGAAAACCTCTAGCGGGGGGTACAATGAGCAGTTCTTC
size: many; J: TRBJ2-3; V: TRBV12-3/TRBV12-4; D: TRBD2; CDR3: CASSLRAGADTQYF; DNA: TGTGCCAGCAGTTTACGAGCGGGAGCAGATACGCAGTATTTT
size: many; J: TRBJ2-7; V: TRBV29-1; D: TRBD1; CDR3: CSVGGQGVYEQYF; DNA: TGCAGCGTTGGCGGACAGGGGGTCTACGAGCAGTACTTC
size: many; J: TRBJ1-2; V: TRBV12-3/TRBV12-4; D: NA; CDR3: CATRTLFGEGYTF; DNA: TGTGCCACCCGCACTCTTTTTGGGGAAGGCTACACCTTC
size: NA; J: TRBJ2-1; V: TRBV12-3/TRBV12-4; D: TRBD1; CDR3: CASSWDRGNGEQFF; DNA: TGTGCCAGCAGTTGGGACAGGGGGAACGGTGAGCAGTTCTTC
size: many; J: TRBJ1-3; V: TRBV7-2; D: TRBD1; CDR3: CASSSGQGKGNTIYF; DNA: TGTGCCAGCAGCTCAGGACAGGGGAAAGGAAACACCATATATTTT
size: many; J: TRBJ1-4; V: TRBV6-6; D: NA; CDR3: CASSRQVGNEKLFF; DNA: TGTGCCAGCAGTCGACAGGTTGGAAATGAAAAACTGTTTTTT
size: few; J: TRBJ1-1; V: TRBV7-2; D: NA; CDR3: CASRSDRTPDSDAFF; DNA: TGTGCCAGCAGATCGGACAGAACCCCTGATTCCGATGCTTTCTTT
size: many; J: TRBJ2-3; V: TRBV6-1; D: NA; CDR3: CASTEKVRFTDTQYF; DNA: TGTGCCAGCACCGAAAAAGTTAGATTCACAGATACGCAGTATTTT
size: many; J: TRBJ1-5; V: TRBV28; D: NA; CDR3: CASRGANQPQHF; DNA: TGTGCCAGCAGAGGGGCAAATCAGCCCCAGCATTTT
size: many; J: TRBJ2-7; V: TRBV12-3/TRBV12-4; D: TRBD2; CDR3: CASSLLAGGDEQYF; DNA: TGTGCCAGCAGCCTACTAGCGGGAGGGGACGAGCAGTACTTC
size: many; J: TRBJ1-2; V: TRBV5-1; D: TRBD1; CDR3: CASSPDRAYGYTF; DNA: TGTGCCAGCAGCCCGGACAGGGCCTATGGCTACACCTTC
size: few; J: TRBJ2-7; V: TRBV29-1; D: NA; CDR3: CSVRSSTYEQYF; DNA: TGCAGCGTCCGAAGCAGCACCTACGAGCAGTACTTC
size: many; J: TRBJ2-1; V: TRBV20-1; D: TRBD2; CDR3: CSARTTGRGAHNEQFF; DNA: TGCAGTGCTAGGACCACCGGGCGGGGGGCGCACAATGAGCAGTTCTTC
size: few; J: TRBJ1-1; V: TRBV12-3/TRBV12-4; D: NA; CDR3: CASSSPARMNTEAFF; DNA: TGTGCCAGCAGTTCCCCGGCCAGAATGAACACTGAAGCTTTCTTT
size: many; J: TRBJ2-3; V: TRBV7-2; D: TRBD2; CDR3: CASSRAGDSTDTQYF; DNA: TGTGCCAGCAGCAGGGCGGGGGACAGCACAGATACGCAGTATTTT
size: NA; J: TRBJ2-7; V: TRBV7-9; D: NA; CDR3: CASTFGGRSEQYF; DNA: TGTGCCAGCACCTTTGGGGGAAGGTCCGAGCAGTACTTC
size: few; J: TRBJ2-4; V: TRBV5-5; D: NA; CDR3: CASSLDGGAGNIQYF; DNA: TGTGCCAGCAGCTTAGACGGGGGCGCCGGAAACATTCAGTACTTC
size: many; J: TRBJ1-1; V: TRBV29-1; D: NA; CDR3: CSVVSPHSGSEAFF; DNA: TGCAGCGTTGTATCCCCCCACTCCGGGAGTGAAGCTTTCTTT
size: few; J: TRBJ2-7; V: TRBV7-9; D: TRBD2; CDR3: CASSQTSGGDEQYF; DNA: TGTGCCAGCAGCCAGACTAGCGGGGGGGACGAGCAGTACTTC